This TCR beta chain derives from a study of OX40 agonist ivuxolimab in advanced cancers. Study-level information: A diagnosis of hepatocellular carcinoma, melanoma, renal cell or head and neck cancer was present in dose-escalation patients.

The repertoire was sequenced with immunoSEQ multiplex PCR; TCRdb's copy has only in-frame clones and lacks some. The top ten hold less than 1.1% of the sample, which has some 60,000 clones, about nine tenths seen once. Patients who had autoimmune disease history or got systemic immunosuppression were left out. Trimming cost V 0 bases and J 8 bases, with 10 bases left between them. From germline, CDR1 is LGHNA and CDR2 YSLEER. This CDR3 spans 14 amino acids. Sequencing was performed on CD4+ or CD8+ T cells sorted from blood, taken in a trial of the OX40 agonist ivuxolimab. J is TRBJ2-2 and V is TRBV4-3; D gene ambiguous. This clonotype was obtained from an adult with an advanced solid tumor such as melanoma, head and neck, liver or kidney cancer. In DNA form, the CDR3 reads TGCGCCAGCAGCCAAGAACTGCCCGGGGGGGAGCTGTTTTTT. Protein: CASSQELPGGELFF.